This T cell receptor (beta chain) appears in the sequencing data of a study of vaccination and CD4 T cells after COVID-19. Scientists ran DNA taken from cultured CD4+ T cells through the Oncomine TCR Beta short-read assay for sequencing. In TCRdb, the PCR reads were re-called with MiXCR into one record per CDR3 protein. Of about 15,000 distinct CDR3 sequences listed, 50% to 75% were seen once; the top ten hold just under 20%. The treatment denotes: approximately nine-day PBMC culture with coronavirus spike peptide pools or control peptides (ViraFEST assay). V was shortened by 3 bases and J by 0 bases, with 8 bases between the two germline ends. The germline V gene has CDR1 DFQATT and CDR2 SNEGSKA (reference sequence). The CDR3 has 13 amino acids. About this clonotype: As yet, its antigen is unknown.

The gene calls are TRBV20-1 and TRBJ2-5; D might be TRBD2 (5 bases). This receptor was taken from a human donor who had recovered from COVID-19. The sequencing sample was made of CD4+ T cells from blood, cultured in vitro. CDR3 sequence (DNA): TGCAGTGCTAGCGGGGAGTACCAAGAGACCCAGTACTTC. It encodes CSASGEYQETQYF.